This TCR beta chain was identified in a study of blood T cells in healthy people across ages. Points from the study as a whole: Unsorted PBMCs prevented conclusive naive versus antigen-experienced comparison.

Note on this clonotype: Antigen specificity is unknown.

Per germline, CDR1 MNHNY and CDR2 SVGAGI (reference sequence). J gave up 4 bases and V 2 bases, and 5 bases lay outside the gene matches. CDR3 length equals 16 residues. A second about 7 to 11 cycle PCR used barcoded and J-beta primers. TCRdb re-analysed the 5' RACE reads in MiXCR, keeping a single row per CDR3 protein. Among approximately 1,100,000 distinct CDR3 sequences listed, roughly 45% were seen once. The material sequenced was blood. The chain couples TRBV6-6 to TRBJ2-3, with 11 bases matching TRBD2. This clonotype originated in an older woman in good health. CDR3 coding DNA: TGTGCCAGCAGTTACGGGACTAGCGGAGGCCCAGATACGCAGTATTTT. Translated, it gives CASSYGTSGGPDTQYF.